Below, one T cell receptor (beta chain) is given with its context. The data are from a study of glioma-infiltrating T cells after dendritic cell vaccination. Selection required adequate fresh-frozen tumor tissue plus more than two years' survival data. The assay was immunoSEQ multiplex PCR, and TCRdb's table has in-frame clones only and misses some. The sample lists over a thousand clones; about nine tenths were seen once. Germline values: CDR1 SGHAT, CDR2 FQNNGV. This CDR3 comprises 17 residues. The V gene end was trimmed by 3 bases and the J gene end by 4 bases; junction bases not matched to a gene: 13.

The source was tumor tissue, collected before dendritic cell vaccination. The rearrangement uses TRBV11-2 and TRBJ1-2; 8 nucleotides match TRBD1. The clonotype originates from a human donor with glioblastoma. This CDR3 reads CASSFTPRTGFLYGYTF. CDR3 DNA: TGTGCCAGCAGCTTCACACCTAGGACAGGGTTCCTCTATGGCTACACCTTC.